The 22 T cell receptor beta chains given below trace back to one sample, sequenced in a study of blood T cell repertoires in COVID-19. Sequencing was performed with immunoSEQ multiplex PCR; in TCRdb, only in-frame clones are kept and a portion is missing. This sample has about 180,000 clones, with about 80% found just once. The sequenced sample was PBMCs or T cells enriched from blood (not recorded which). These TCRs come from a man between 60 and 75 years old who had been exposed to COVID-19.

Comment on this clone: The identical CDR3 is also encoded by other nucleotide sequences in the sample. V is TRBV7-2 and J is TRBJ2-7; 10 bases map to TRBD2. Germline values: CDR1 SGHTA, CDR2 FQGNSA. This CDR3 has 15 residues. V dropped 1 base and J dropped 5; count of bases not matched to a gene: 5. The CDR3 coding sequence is TGTGCCAGCAGCTTAGTTACTAGCGGGGCCCACGAGCAGTACTTC. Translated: CASSLVTSGAHEQYF. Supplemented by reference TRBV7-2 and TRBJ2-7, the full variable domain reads GAGVSQSPSNKVTEKGKDVELRCDPISGHTALYWYRQSLGQGLEFLIYFQGNSAPDKSGLPSDRFSAERTGGSVSTLTIQRTQQEDSAVYLCASSLVTSGAHEQYFGPGTRLTVT.

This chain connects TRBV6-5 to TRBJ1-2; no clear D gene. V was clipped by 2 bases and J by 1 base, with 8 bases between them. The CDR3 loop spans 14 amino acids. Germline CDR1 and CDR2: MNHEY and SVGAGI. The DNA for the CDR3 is TGTGCCAGCAGTTACAACAGAGATAACTATGGCTACACCTTC. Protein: CASSYNRDNYGYTF.

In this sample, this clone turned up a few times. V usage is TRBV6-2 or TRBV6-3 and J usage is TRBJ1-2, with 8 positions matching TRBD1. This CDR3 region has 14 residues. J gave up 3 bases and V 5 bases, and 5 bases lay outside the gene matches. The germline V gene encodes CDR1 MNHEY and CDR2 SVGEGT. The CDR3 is CASSLQDRDYGYTF. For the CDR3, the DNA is TGTGCCAGCAGTCTCCAGGACAGGGACTATGGCTACACCTTC.

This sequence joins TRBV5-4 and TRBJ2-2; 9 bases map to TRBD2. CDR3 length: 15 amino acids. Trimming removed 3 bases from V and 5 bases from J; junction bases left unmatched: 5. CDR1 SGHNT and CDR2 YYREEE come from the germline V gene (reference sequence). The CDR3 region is CASSSGLALTGELFF. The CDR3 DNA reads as TGTGCCAGCAGCTCGGGACTAGCCTTAACCGGGGAGCTGTTTTTT.

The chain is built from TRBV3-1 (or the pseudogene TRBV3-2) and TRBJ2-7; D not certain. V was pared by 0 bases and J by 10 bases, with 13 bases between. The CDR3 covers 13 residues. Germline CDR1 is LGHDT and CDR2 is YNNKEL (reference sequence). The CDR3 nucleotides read TGTGCCAGCAGCCAAGATCTAAAGCTCCGACAGTACTTC. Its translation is CASSQDLKLRQYF.

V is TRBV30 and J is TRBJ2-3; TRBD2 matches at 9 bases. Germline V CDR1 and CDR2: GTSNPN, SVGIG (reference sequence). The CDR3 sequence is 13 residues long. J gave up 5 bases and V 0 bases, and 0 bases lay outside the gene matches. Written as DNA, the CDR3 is TGTGCCTGGAGTGTGCGGGAGGGAGATACGCAGTATTTT. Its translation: CAWSVREGDTQYF. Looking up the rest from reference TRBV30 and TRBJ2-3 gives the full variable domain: SQTIHQWPATLVQPVGSPLSLECTVEGTSNPNLYWYRQAAGRGLQLLFYSVGIGQISSEVPQNLSASRPQDRQFILSSKKLLLSDSGFYLCAWSVREGDTQYFGPGTRLTVL.

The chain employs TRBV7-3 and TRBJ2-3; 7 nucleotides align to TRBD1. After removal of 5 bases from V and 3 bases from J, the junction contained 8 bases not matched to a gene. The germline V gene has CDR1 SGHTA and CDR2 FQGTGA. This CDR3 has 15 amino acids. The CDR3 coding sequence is TGTGCCAGCAGCCTACAGGGGCGCTGGACAGATACGCAGTATTTT. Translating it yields CASSLQGRWTDTQYF.

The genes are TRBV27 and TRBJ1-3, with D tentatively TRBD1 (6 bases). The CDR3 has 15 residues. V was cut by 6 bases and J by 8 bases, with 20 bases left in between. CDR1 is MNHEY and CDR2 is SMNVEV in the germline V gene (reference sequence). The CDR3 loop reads CASRLNRASVDTIYF. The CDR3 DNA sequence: TGTGCCAGCAGACTAAACAGGGCTTCGGTGGACACCATATATTTT.

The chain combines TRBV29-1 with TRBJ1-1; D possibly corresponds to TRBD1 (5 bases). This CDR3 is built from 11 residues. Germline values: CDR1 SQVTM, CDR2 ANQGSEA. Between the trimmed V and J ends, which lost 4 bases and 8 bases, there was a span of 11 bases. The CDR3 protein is CSVVAYREAFF. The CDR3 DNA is TGCAGCGTTGTTGCGTACAGGGAAGCTTTCTTT.

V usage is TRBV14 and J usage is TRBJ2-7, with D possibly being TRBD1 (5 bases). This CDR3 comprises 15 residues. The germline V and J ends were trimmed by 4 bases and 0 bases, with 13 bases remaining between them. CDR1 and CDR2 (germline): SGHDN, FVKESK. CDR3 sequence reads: CASSLGAGNSYEQYF. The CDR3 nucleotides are TGTGCCAGCAGCCTAGGGGCTGGGAACTCCTACGAGCAGTACTTC.

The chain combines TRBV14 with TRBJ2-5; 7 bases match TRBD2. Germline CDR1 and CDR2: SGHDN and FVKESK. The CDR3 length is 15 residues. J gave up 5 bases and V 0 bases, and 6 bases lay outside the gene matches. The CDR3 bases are TGTGCCAGCAGCCAAGAGTTCGGGGGGTCGGAGACCCAGTACTTC. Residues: CASSQEFGGSETQYF.

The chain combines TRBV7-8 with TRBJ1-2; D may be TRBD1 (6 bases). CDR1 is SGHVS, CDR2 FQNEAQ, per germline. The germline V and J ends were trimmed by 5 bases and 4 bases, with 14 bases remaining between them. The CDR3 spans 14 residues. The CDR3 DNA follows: TGTGCCAGCAGCCCTACAGGGCACATCTATGGCTACACCTTC. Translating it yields CASSPTGHIYGYTF.

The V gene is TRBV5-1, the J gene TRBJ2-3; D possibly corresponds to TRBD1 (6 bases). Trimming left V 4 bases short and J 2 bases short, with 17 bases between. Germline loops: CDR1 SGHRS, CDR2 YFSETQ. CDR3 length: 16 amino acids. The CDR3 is CASSTGTLFNTDTQYF. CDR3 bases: TGCGCCAGCAGCACTGGGACACTTTTCAACACAGATACGCAGTATTTT.

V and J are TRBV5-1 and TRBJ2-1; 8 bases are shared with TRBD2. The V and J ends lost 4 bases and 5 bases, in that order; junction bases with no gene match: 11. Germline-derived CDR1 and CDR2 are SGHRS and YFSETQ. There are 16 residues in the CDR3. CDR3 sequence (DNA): TGCGCCAGCAGCCCCGGGGGGGCCGATTCGAACAATGAGCAGTTCTTC. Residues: CASSPGGADSNNEQFF. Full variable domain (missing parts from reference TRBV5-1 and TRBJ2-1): KAGVTQTPRYLIKTRGQQVTLSCSPISGHRSVSWYQQTPGQGLQFLFEYFSETQRNKGNFPGRFSGRQFSNSRSEMNVSTLELGDSALYLCASSPGGADSNNEQFFGPGTRLTVL.

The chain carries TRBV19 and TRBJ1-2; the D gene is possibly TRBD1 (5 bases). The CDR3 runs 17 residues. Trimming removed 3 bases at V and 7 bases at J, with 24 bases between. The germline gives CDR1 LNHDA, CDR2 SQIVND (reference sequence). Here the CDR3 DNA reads TGTGCCAGTAGTATTCTGCCAGGGCCCGTGAGATTAGGTGGCTACACCTTC. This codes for CASSILPGPVRLGGYTF. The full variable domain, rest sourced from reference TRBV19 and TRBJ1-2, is DGGITQSPKYLFRKEGQNVTLSCEQNLNHDAMYWYRQDPGQGLRLIYYSQIVNDFQKGDIAEGYSVSREKKESFPLTVTSAQKNPTAFYLCASSILPGPVRLGGYTFGSGTRLTVV.

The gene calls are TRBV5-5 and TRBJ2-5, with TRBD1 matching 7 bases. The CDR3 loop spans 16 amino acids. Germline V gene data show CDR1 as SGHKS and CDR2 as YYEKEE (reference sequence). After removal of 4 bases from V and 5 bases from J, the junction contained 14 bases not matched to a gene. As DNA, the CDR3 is TGTGCCAGCAGCCCAACCGACAGGGACGGGGTGGAGACCCAGTACTTC. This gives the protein CASSPTDRDGVETQYF.

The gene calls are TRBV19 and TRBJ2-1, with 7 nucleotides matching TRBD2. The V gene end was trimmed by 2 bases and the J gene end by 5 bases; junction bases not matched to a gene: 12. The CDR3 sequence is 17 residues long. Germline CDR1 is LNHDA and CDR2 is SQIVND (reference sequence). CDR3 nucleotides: TGTGCCAGTAGTATATTCCCCTCGCTAGCGGCCCACAATGAGCAGTTCTTC. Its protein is CASSIFPSLAAHNEQFF.

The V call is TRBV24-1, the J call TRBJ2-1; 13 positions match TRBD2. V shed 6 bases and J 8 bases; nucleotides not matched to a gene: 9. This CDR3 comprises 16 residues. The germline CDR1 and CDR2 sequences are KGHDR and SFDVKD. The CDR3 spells CATSPTGTSGKDEQFF. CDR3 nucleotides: TGTGCCACCAGTCCGACCGGGACTAGCGGGAAGGATGAGCAGTTCTTC.

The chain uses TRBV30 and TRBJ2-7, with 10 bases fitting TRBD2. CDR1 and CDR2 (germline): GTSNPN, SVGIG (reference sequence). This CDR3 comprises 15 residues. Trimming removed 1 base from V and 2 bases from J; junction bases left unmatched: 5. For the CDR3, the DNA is TGTGCCTGGAGTGGCCGAGCGGGAGGGACCTACGAGCAGTACTTC. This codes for CAWSGRAGGTYEQYF.

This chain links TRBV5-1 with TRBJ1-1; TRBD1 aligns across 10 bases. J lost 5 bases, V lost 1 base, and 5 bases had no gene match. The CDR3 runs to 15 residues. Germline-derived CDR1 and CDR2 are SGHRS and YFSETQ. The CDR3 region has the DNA TGCGCCAGCAGCTTGTACGGGACAGGGGAGACTGAAGCTTTCTTT. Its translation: CASSLYGTGETEAFF.

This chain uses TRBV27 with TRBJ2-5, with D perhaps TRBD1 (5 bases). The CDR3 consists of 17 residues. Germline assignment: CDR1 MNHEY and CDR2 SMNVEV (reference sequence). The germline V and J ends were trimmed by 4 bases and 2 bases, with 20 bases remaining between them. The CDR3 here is CASSSSLRVIGQETQYF. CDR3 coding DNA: TGTGCCAGCAGTTCCAGCCTCAGGGTTATCGGGCAAGAGACCCAGTACTTC.

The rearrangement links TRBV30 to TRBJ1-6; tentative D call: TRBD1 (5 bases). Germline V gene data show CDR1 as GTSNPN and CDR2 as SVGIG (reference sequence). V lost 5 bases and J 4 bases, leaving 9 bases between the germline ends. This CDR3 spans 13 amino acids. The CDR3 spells CAWGGTYNSPLHF. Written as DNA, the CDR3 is TGTGCCTGGGGGGGGACTTATAATTCACCCCTCCACTTT. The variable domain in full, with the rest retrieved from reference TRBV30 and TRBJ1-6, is SQTIHQWPATLVQPVGSPLSLECTVEGTSNPNLYWYRQAAGRGLQLLFYSVGIGQISSEVPQNLSASRPQDRQFILSSKKLLLSDSGFYLCAWGGTYNSPLHFGNGTRLTVT.